The clone carrying this T cell receptor (beta chain) was found a few times. The antigen remains undetermined. TCRdb's copy holds only in-frame clones and misses some; the assay was immunoSEQ multiplex PCR. The table shows under 1,100,000 clones, with 70% to 80% occurring only once. The data belong to a study of shared clonotypes between healthy human individuals. This CDR3 is built from 12 residues. Overall study findings and caveats: Generally, naive subsets (rather than memory subsets) showed larger estimated richness.

The rearrangement uses TRBV21-1 and TRBJ1-5. TRBV21-1 is a pseudogene locus. The specimen sequenced was memory CD4+ T cells sorted from blood. As to subset: CD45RA-negative fraction. This TCR came from a man aged 18 to 29 in good health. In DNA, the CDR3 is TGTGCCAGCCTTTTTTGGGATCAGCCCCAGCATTTT. It encodes CASLFWDQPQHF.